The present TCR beta chain was sequenced within a study of T cells after yellow fever vaccination. Study conclusions and caveats: Clonotypes appearing in both CD4 and CD8 compartments existed, and their share was small. Detected again after the booster were most primary-vaccination clones, at about 96% CD4 and 88% CD8. A weaker secondary response peaked on day 5, the primary on day 15.

There are a few counts of this clonotype. Its cognate antigen is unknown. Generation of TCR cDNA used 5'RACE template switching (which added a universal primer site and UMIs). TCRdb fed the 5' RACE reads into MiXCR, producing one record per CDR3 protein. The sample lists some 550,000 distinct CDR3 sequences, roughly 19% occurring once. The TCR comes from a man between 25 and 39 years old who received the YFV17D yellow fever vaccine. The specimen was PBMCs, collected 15 days after the yellow fever booster vaccination.

The CDR3 DNA sequence: TGTGCTAGTGGTCCGGGCCAGAGCTCCTACAATGAGCAGTTCTTC. Its translation: CASGPGQSSYNEQFF. The V and J genes are TRBV12-5 and TRBJ2-1; no reliable D call. Between the trimmed V and J ends, which lost 5 bases and 0 bases, there was a span of 11 bases. The CDR3 length is 15 residues. CDR1 and CDR2 (germline): LGHNT, FRNRAP. The full variable domain, rest sourced from reference TRBV12-5 and TRBJ2-1, is DARVTQTPRHKVTEMGQEVTMRCQPILGHNTVFWYRQTMMQGLELLAYFRNRAPLDDSGMPKDRFSAEMPDATLATLKIQPSEPRDSAVYFCASGPGQSSYNEQFFGPGTRLTVL.